This TCR beta chain originates from a study of PD-L1 blockade in urothelial cancer. The CDR3 extends over 13 amino acids. V was cut by 4 bases and J by 7 bases, with 11 bases left in between. The germline gives CDR1 SGHDN, CDR2 FVKESK. Time point: pretreatment peripheral blood. Clones were read by immunoSEQ multiplex PCR, and TCRdb kept only the in-frame ones, dropping some. The data show just under 65,000 clones, about 81% seen once. The specimen comprised PBMCs, sampled around atezolizumab (anti-PD-L1) treatment. This clonotype was sampled from a man in his 70s with urothelial cancer. This chain joins TRBV14 and TRBJ2-1; D ambiguous. CDR3 sequence reads: CASSPIRRNEQFF. Here the CDR3 DNA reads TGTGCCAGCAGCCCGATACGGAGAAATGAGCAGTTCTTC.